The following is a T cell receptor (beta chain) sequence with its context. Authors' analysis steps: Reference gene primer amplification gave nucleated cell count estimates. This table comes from immunoSEQ multiplex PCR, and its TCRdb copy is limited to in-frame clones, with some not included. That table gives V, J and clone size, and the DNA gave D and trimming. The sample holds around 150,000 clones; about 74% are singletons and the top ten take about 7.8%. This CDR3 is built from 17 residues. Germline CDR1 is KGHSH and CDR2 is LQKENI. V gave up 3 bases and J gave up 4 bases; unmatched junction bases: 10. The data are from a study of blood T cell repertoires in COVID-19. Turning to the study itself: The study drew acute and convalescent COVID-19 samples from the United States, Italy and Spain. T cells, B-cell-depleted T cells, or PBMCs supplied cDNA or gDNA.

This TCR was sampled from a man between 60 and 70 years old with acute or convalescent COVID-19. This chain joins TRBV18 and TRBJ2-1; 9 bases match TRBD2. Material: peripheral blood. CDR3 bases: TGTGCCAGCTCACCCCGGGCTAGCGGGATCCTATACAATGAGCAGTTCTTC. Translated, it gives CASSPRASGILYNEQFF.